One sample yielded the 20 T cell receptor beta chains listed below, sequenced in a study of cytomegalovirus exposure and HLA in healthy donors. Primers included in the PCR were 60 Vbeta and 13 Jbeta primers. TCRdb's table, derived via immunoSEQ multiplex PCR, lists solely in-frame clones and lacks some. This sample yields about 150,000 clones, of which 74% are seen a single time; under 2.5% belongs to the top ten. Sequenced sample: PBMCs. These receptors all come from a man between 25 and 39 years old in good health and CMV-seronegative.

The CDR3 bases are TGTGCCAGCAGCTTAGGGGGACTACTCACCGGGGAGCTGTTTTTT. As protein: CASSLGGLLTGELFF. The chain carries TRBV11-1 and TRBJ2-2, with 7 nucleotides matching TRBD2. Trimming cost V 1 base and J 4 bases; bases outside gene matches: 3. The germline gives CDR1 SGHAT, CDR2 FQDESV (reference sequence). The CDR3 sequence is 15 residues long.

This clone was observed a single time. V gene TRBV6-6 combines with J gene TRBJ1-1; D possibly corresponds to TRBD1 (6 bases). The germline V gene has CDR1 MNHNY and CDR2 SVGAGI (reference sequence). This CDR3 has 14 amino acids. V shed 2 bases and J shed 5 bases, with 12 bases lying between them. The CDR3 sequence: CASSYAPGETEAFF. In DNA form, the CDR3 reads TGTGCCAGCAGTTACGCCCCAGGGGAAACTGAAGCTTTCTTT.

The chain employs TRBV6-1 and TRBJ2-7, with D possibly matching TRBD1 (5 bases). The CDR3 runs 14 residues. Germline V gene data show CDR1 as MNHNS and CDR2 as SASEGT. Trimming stripped 0 bases from V and 2 bases from J, with 8 bases between. The CDR3 spells CASSEATGPYEQYF. CDR3 in DNA: TGTGCCAGCAGTGAAGCTACAGGACCCTACGAGCAGTACTTC.

In this sample, this clone turned up once. The rearrangement uses TRBV5-8 and TRBJ1-3; D is ambiguous. The CDR3 length is 16 residues. Germline CDR1 and CDR2: SGHTS and YDEGEE. V was pared by 5 bases and J by 0 bases, with 15 bases between. The CDR3 loop reads CASREFLLSSGNTIYF. Here the CDR3 DNA reads TGTGCCAGCAGGGAGTTTCTTCTAAGCTCTGGAAACACCATATATTTT.

The V gene is TRBV6-1, the J gene TRBJ1-5; the D gene is possibly TRBD1 (6 bases). This CDR3 comprises 15 residues. Germline lookup yields CDR1 MNHNS and CDR2 SASEGT. Trimming cost V 3 bases and J 2 bases, with 11 bases left between them. The CDR3 reads CASSDYRAGNQPQHF. The CDR3 DNA reads as TGTGCCAGCAGTGATTACAGGGCTGGCAATCAGCCCCAGCATTTT.

This clone was recorded a few times. This sequence joins TRBV27 and TRBJ2-2; 12 nucleotides match TRBD2. The CDR3 consists of 17 residues. Germline CDR1 and CDR2: MNHEY and SMNVEV (reference sequence). The V and J ends lost 5 bases and 7 bases, in that order; junction bases with no gene match: 11. CDR3 residues: CASSILTSGGRIGELFF. CDR3 coding DNA: TGTGCCAGCAGTATTCTGACTAGCGGGGGAAGGATCGGGGAGCTGTTTTTT.

The chain is built from TRBV6-5 and TRBJ2-2, with 8 bases aligning to TRBD1. Trimming at V came to 4 bases and at J to 5 bases, leaving 3 bases not matched to a gene. The CDR3 has 14 residues. Looked up from germline, CDR1 is MNHEY and CDR2 is SVGAGI. The CDR3 nucleotides read TGTGCCAGCAGTTCGGGACAGGAGACCGGGGAGCTGTTTTTT. Protein product: CASSSGQETGELFF.

Worth noting for this clone: An end of the junction does not agree with germline; a read error may underlie this. The chain joins TRBV28 to TRBJ1-5; D is possibly TRBD1 (6 bases). Germline V gene sequence: CDR1 MDHEN, CDR2 SYDVKM. This CDR3 has 14 amino acids. The CDR3 nucleotides read TGTGCCAGCAGTCGAACGGGGGGCAATCAGCCCCAGAATTTT. Amino acids: CASSRTGGNQPQNF.

This sequence joins TRBV29-1 and TRBJ1-4; 7 positions agree with TRBD1. CDR1 and CDR2 (germline): SQVTM, ANQGSEA. The CDR3 runs to 14 residues. The ends lost 5 bases at V and 5 bases at J; junction bases unmatched: 8. The CDR3: CSVMEGASNEKLFF. DNA for the CDR3: TGCAGCGTTATGGAGGGGGCATCAAATGAAAAACTGTTTTTT.

The rearrangement links TRBV7-2 to TRBJ1-6; 7 bases line up with TRBD1. The germline gives CDR1 SGHTA, CDR2 FQGNSA. This CDR3 contains 14 residues. J gave up 7 bases and V 5 bases, and 5 bases lay outside the gene matches. The CDR3: CASSLGTANSPLHF. The CDR3 DNA is TGTGCCAGCAGCCTCGGGACAGCCAATTCACCCCTCCACTTT.

In regard to this clone: The junction and the germline gene differ at one end; a read error may be behind it. J is TRBJ2-5 and V is TRBV5-1; D not certain. The germline V gene encodes CDR1 SGHRS and CDR2 YFSETQ. The CDR3 totals 8 residues. CDR3 bases: TGCGCCAGCCTCACATCGAACTTC. This sequence encodes CASLTSNF.

Of note for this clone: One end of the junction varies from germline; a read error may be responsible. The V gene is TRBV4-3, the J gene TRBJ1-6; D gene unclear. The CDR3 loop spans 12 amino acids. Germline CDR1 is LGHNA and CDR2 is YSLEER. The DNA of the CDR3 is TGCGCCAGCAGCCAAGCCTATTCACCCCTCAACTTT. Amino acids: CASSQAYSPLNF.

The gene calls are TRBV9 and TRBJ1-2, with D maybe TRBD1 (6 bases). The CDR3 extends over 14 amino acids. The V end lost 5 bases, the J end lost 8 bases, and 19 bases lay between the germline ends. Germline lookup yields CDR1 SGDLS and CDR2 YYNGEE. The CDR3 sequence: CASSSGQSRGGYTF. As DNA, the CDR3 is TGTGCCAGCAGTTCCGGACAGTCAAGAGGGGGCTACACCTTC.

CDR3 nucleotide sequence: TGCGCCAGCAGCTTGTCCGGGATGGCCTCTGGAAACACCATATATTTT. Its protein is CASSLSGMASGNTIYF. The rearrangement links TRBV5-1 to TRBJ1-3; no clear D gene. V lost 1 base and J 0 bases, leaving 11 bases between the germline ends. This CDR3 spans 16 amino acids. Germline V gives CDR1 SGHRS, CDR2 YFSETQ.

The chain uses TRBV15 and TRBJ2-3; unclear D gene. Germline CDR1 and CDR2: LNHNV and YYDKDF (reference sequence). V dropped 4 bases and J dropped 0 bases, with 11 bases sitting between them. The CDR3 is made up of 15 amino acids. The CDR3: CATSNSITSTDTQYF. The CDR3 region has the DNA TGTGCCACCAGCAATTCTATTACTAGCACAGATACGCAGTATTTT.

The chain has TRBV2 and TRBJ2-7; D unclear. Per germline, CDR1 SNHLY and CDR2 FYNNEI. Deletions cut 4 bases from V and 4 bases from J, with 14 bases between. The CDR3 sequence is 14 residues long. The CDR3 nucleotides read TGTGCCAGCAGTGTTGGTTCGGGTGCGTACGAGCAGTACTTC. As protein: CASSVGSGAYEQYF.

The chain carries TRBV28 and TRBJ2-7; 7 bases map to TRBD2. V lost 6 bases and J lost 5; bases outside the gene matches: 13. This CDR3 region has 15 residues. Germline CDR1 reads MDHEN; CDR2 reads SYDVKM. The CDR3 nucleotides read TGTGCCAGCAGCCCCCCCCTGCGGGGGACCCACGAGCAGTACTTC. As protein: CASSPPLRGTHEQYF.

The gene calls are TRBV19 and TRBJ2-3, with unresolved D. The germline gives CDR1 LNHDA, CDR2 SQIVND (reference sequence). The CDR3 covers 12 residues. Trimming removed 3 bases at V and 6 bases at J, with 7 bases between. This CDR3 reads CASSMSADTQYF. CDR3 in DNA: TGTGCCAGTAGTATGAGTGCGGATACGCAGTATTTT.

CDR3 in DNA: TGCGCCAGCAGCCCCGGGCTGAGGGGGTCAGAAAAACTGTTTTTT. As protein: CASSPGLRGSEKLFF. J is TRBJ1-4 and V is TRBV5-1, with a tentative D call TRBD1 (6 bases). V dropped 4 bases and J dropped 8 bases, with 18 bases sitting between them. CDR1 is SGHRS and CDR2 is YFSETQ in the germline V gene. The CDR3 has 15 amino acids. Full variable domain (rest looked up from reference TRBV5-1 and TRBJ1-4): KAGVTQTPRYLIKTRGQQVTLSCSPISGHRSVSWYQQTPGQGLQFLFEYFSETQRNKGNFPGRFSGRQFSNSRSEMNVSTLELGDSALYLCASSPGLRGSEKLFFGSGTQLSVL.

CDR3 sequence: CAWSQRTSRSYNEQFF. As DNA, the CDR3 is TGTGCCTGGAGCCAACGGACTAGCCGCTCCTACAATGAGCAGTTCTTC. V is TRBV30 and J is TRBJ2-1; the match to TRBD2 covers 8 bases. Losses at the gene ends were 3 bases for V and 0 bases for J; bases not matched to a gene: 7. This CDR3 spans 16 amino acids. Germline values: CDR1 GTSNPN, CDR2 SVGIG (reference sequence).